One sample yielded the 24 T cell receptor beta chains listed below, sequenced in a study of cytomegalovirus exposure and HLA in healthy donors. Only in-frame clones appear in the TCRdb table, and some are missing; sequencing was by immunoSEQ multiplex PCR. The data contain more than 80,000 clones, roughly 96% of them singletons. Input material: PBMCs. All receptors come from a woman under 30 in good health and CMV-seronegative.

The chain couples TRBV5-1 to TRBJ2-1, with 7 bases lining up with TRBD2. The germline gives CDR1 SGHRS, CDR2 YFSETQ. The CDR3 contains 15 residues. Trimming took 0 bases from V and 3 from J; bases not matched to a gene: 3. CDR3 region: CASSLGLADYNEQFF. Written as DNA, the CDR3 is TGCGCCAGCAGCTTGGGACTAGCCGACTACAATGAGCAGTTCTTC.

The V and J genes are TRBV6-4 and TRBJ1-5; unclear D gene. V lost 2 bases, J lost 4 bases, and 18 bases lay in between. From germline, CDR1 is MRHNA and CDR2 SNTAGT. The CDR3 runs 17 residues. The CDR3 spells CASSDLGRTFRNQPQHF. CDR3 coding DNA: TGTGCCAGCAGTGACCTTGGGAGAACTTTTCGTAATCAGCCCCAGCATTTT.

The CDR3 DNA follows: TGTGCCAGCACCCTAGCGGACTCCCAGCAGTTCTTC. Translation gives CASTLADSQQFF. V is TRBV28 and J is TRBJ2-1, with 7 positions matching TRBD2. The germline gives CDR1 MDHEN, CDR2 SYDVKM. There are 12 residues in the CDR3. The junction had 8 bases not matched to a gene; V was cut back by 7 bases and J by 11 bases.

The chain uses TRBV7-6 and TRBJ2-3; TRBD2 aligns across 11 bases. The J segment lost 4 bases and the V segment lost 5 bases, leaving 8 bases of the junction unmatched. The CDR3 runs to 16 residues. The germline gives CDR1 SGHVS, CDR2 FNYEAQ. CDR3 region: CASSRLTSGKPDTQYF. CDR3 in DNA: TGTGCCAGCAGCCGCCTGACTAGCGGGAAACCAGATACGCAGTATTTT.

The gene calls are TRBV15 and TRBJ1-1, with D tentatively TRBD1 (5 bases). CDR1 LNHNV and CDR2 YYDKDF come from the germline V gene (reference sequence). Trimming stripped 3 bases from V and 1 base from J, with 12 bases between. This CDR3 is built from 15 residues. CDR3 amino acids: CATSSTGFWNTEAFF. CDR3 bases: TGTGCCACCAGCAGCACAGGCTTTTGGAACACTGAAGCTTTCTTT.

The rearrangement links TRBV18 to TRBJ1-4; 7 positions match TRBD1. In germline, CDR1 is KGHSH, CDR2 LQKENI. CDR3 length: 15 residues. Losses at the gene ends were 4 bases for V and 4 bases for J; bases not matched to a gene: 6. For the CDR3, the DNA is TGTGCCAGCTCACAAGGGGGACAGCTTAATGAAAAACTGTTTTTT. Translated: CASSQGGQLNEKLFF.

The chain employs TRBV9 and TRBJ1-1, with D tentatively TRBD1 (6 bases). Trimming shortened V by 0 bases and J by 1 base, and 10 bases separated the two germline ends. The CDR3 has 15 residues. CDR1 and CDR2 (germline): SGDLS, YYNGEE. CDR3 sequence reads: CASSVALGANTEAFF. The CDR3 nucleotides are TGTGCCAGCAGCGTAGCTCTGGGGGCGAACACTGAAGCTTTCTTT.

The V gene is TRBV18, the J gene TRBJ2-2; TRBD1 is a possible D gene (5 bases). The ends were cut back, 5 bases at V and 3 bases at J, with 13 bases in the middle. CDR3 length: 15 residues. The germline CDR1 and CDR2 sequences are KGHSH and LQKENI. CDR3 bases: TGTGCCAGCTCATTCGGACACCTATACACCGGGGAGCTGTTTTTT. Protein sequence: CASSFGHLYTGELFF. The variable domain in full, completed from reference TRBV18 and TRBJ2-2, reads NAGVMQNPRHLVRRRGQEARLRCSPMKGHSHVYWYRQLPEEGLKFMVYLQKENIIDESGMPKERFSAEFPKEGPSILRIQQVVRGDSAAYFCASSFGHLYTGELFFGEGSRLTVL.

The chain is built from TRBV20-1 and TRBJ2-7; a weak D match, TRBD1 (6 bases). The CDR3 totals 11 residues. Per germline, CDR1 DFQATT and CDR2 SNEGSKA (reference sequence). The V and J ends lost 7 bases and 5 bases respectively, with 12 bases between them. The CDR3 DNA is TGCAGTGGCGCGACAGGCCACGAGCAGTACTTC. As protein: CSGATGHEQYF.

This clone is a singleton in its sample. This rearrangement joins TRBV2 to TRBJ1-1; 9 bases match TRBD1. With V trimmed by 8 bases and J by 6 bases, 4 bases remained unmatched. From germline, CDR1 is SNHLY and CDR2 FYNNEI. This CDR3 contains 12 residues. CDR3 DNA sequence: TGTGCCAGCCGGGACAGGGCCGCTGAAGCTTTCTTT. Protein sequence: CASRDRAAEAFF.

The chain uses TRBV28 and TRBJ2-7; 8 bases are a match to TRBD1. Germline V gene lookup returns CDR1 MDHEN and CDR2 SYDVKM. This CDR3 is built from 16 residues. With 6 bases clipped from V and 0 bases from J, the junction kept 10 bases outside the gene matches. As DNA, the CDR3 is TGTGCCAGCAGATACTTGACAGGGGCGAGCTCCTACGAGCAGTACTTC. This encodes CASRYLTGASSYEQYF. The full variable domain, with the rest looked up from reference TRBV28 and TRBJ2-7, is DVKVTQSSRYLVKRTGEKVFLECVQDMDHENMFWYRQDPGLGLRLIYFSYDVKMKEKGDIPEGYSVSREKKERFSLILESASTNQTSMYLCASRYLTGASSYEQYFGPGTRLTVT.

The CDR3 DNA reads TGTGCCAGCAGCATAACTGAGACTAGTTCTGGCACAGATACGCAGTATTTT. This codes for CASSITETSSGTDTQYF. The genes are TRBV5-4 and TRBJ2-3; possibly TRBD2 for D (6 bases). The CDR3 sequence is 17 residues long. The V gene lost 4 bases and the J gene lost 1 base, with 19 bases spanning the gap. Germline CDR1 is SGHNT and CDR2 is YYREEE (reference sequence). The whole variable domain, remainder taken from reference TRBV5-4 and TRBJ2-3, is ETGVTQSPTHLIKTRGQQVTLRCSSQSGHNTVSWYQQALGQGPQFIFQYYREEENGRGNFPPRFSGLQFPNYSSELNVNALELDDSALYLCASSITETSSGTDTQYFGPGTRLTVL.

This clone has a single count. The chain combines TRBV7-2 with TRBJ2-7; 10 bases line up with TRBD2. The CDR3 totals 16 residues. Trimming at V came to 1 base and at J to 7 bases, leaving 10 bases not matched to a gene. Germline CDR1 is SGHTA and CDR2 is FQGNSA. CDR3 residues: CASSLVASGSSWEQYF. The CDR3 DNA follows: TGTGCCAGCAGCTTAGTAGCTAGCGGGAGTTCTTGGGAGCAGTACTTC.

The V gene is TRBV11-2, the J gene TRBJ1-1; 9 bases agree with TRBD1. Trimming took 1 base from V and 4 from J; bases not matched to a gene: 1. Germline CDR1 SGHAT, CDR2 FQNNGV. This CDR3 is built from 14 residues. As DNA, the CDR3 is TGTGCCAGCAGCTTAGTACAGGGGGCCACTGAAGCTTTCTTT. Amino acids: CASSLVQGATEAFF.

The gene calls are TRBV29-1 and TRBJ1-1; 8 bases map to TRBD1. V trimming: 4 bases; J trimming: 1 base; junction bases outside the gene matches: 2. Germline loops: CDR1 SQVTM, CDR2 ANQGSEA. The CDR3 loop spans 13 amino acids. In DNA form, the CDR3 reads TGCAGCGTTGTGGGGACAGGGAACACTGAAGCTTTCTTT. Its protein product is CSVVGTGNTEAFF.

The chain employs TRBV5-1 and TRBJ2-2; D is perhaps TRBD2 (7 bases). V was trimmed by 9 bases and J by 1 base, leaving 19 bases between them. The CDR3 is 16 residues long. CDR1 is SGHRS, CDR2 YFSETQ, per germline. The CDR3 loop is CATQKGEGRNTGELFF. In nucleotides, the CDR3 is TGCGCCACCCAAAAGGGGGAGGGCCGGAACACCGGGGAGCTGTTTTTT. Full variable domain (rest looked up from reference TRBV5-1 and TRBJ2-2): KAGVTQTPRYLIKTRGQQVTLSCSPISGHRSVSWYQQTPGQGLQFLFEYFSETQRNKGNFPGRFSGRQFSNSRSEMNVSTLELGDSALYLCATQKGEGRNTGELFFGEGSRLTVL.

This clone showed up just once. The chain recombines TRBV7-6 with TRBJ1-3; tentative D call: TRBD1 (5 bases). Germline V lookup: CDR1 SGHVS, CDR2 FNYEAQ. The CDR3 has 15 amino acids. Trimming removed 3 bases from V and 1 base from J, with 10 bases in between. CDR3 amino acids: CASSFGGSSGNTIYF. The CDR3 DNA reads as TGTGCCAGCAGCTTCGGGGGTTCGTCTGGAAACACCATATATTTT.

About this clone itself: A junction end diverges from the germline sequence, so it may reflect a read error. V and J are TRBV5-1 and TRBJ2-1; 15 bases align to TRBD2. Germline V gene lookup returns CDR1 SGHRS and CDR2 YFSETQ. The CDR3 is 13 amino acids. CDR3 sequence (DNA): TGCGCCAGCAGCTTGGATGGACTAGCGGGAGGGGTCTTC. This gives the protein CASSLDGLAGGVF.

As to this clone: A junction end diverges from the germline sequence, so it may reflect a read error. The chain recombines TRBV7-7 with TRBJ2-7, with 12 bases matching TRBD2. Germline assignment: CDR1 SSHAT and CDR2 FNYEAQ (reference sequence). This CDR3 has 16 residues. CDR3 sequence: CASSSQTSGRPYEQYF. DNA for the CDR3: TGTGCTAGCAGCTCGCAAACTAGCGGGAGGCCCTACGAGCAGTACTTC.

This clone has a handful of counts. Mismatch with germline at one junction end may stem from a read error. The V gene is TRBV6-1, the J gene TRBJ1-1, with D perhaps matching TRBD1 (6 bases). The CDR3 runs 13 residues. Germline CDR1 MNHNS, CDR2 SASEGT. Here the CDR3 DNA reads TGTGCCAGCGGTGAGACAGGTTACACTGAAGCTTTCTTT. It translates to CASGETGYTEAFF.

V is TRBV10-1 and J is TRBJ2-7; 9 bases are a match to TRBD2. Germline V CDR1 and CDR2: WNHNN, SYGVQD (reference sequence). Trimming removed 8 bases from V and 1 base from J; junction bases left unmatched: 6. The length of the CDR3 is 14 residues. CDR3 protein: CASHGLAGSYEQYF. CDR3 DNA sequence: TGCGCCAGCCACGGCCTAGCGGGATCCTACGAGCAGTACTTC.

This rearrangement joins TRBV5-1 to TRBJ2-3; D uncertain. Germline CDR1 SGHRS, CDR2 YFSETQ. CDR3 length: 14 amino acids. V lost 4 bases and J 6 bases, leaving 15 bases between the germline ends. This chain's CDR3 is CASSPNIQRDTQYF. In DNA, the CDR3 is TGCGCCAGCAGCCCGAATATTCAGAGGGATACGCAGTATTTT. Full variable domain (remainder filled in from reference TRBV5-1 and TRBJ2-3): KAGVTQTPRYLIKTRGQQVTLSCSPISGHRSVSWYQQTPGQGLQFLFEYFSETQRNKGNFPGRFSGRQFSNSRSEMNVSTLELGDSALYLCASSPNIQRDTQYFGPGTRLTVL.

The CDR3 sequence: CASSLLTSGTGDTQYF. CDR3 sequence (DNA): TGTGCCAGCAGCTTATTGACTAGCGGTACTGGAGATACGCAGTATTTT. The chain uses TRBV13 and TRBJ2-3; 9 bases line up with TRBD2. From germline, CDR1 is PRHDT and CDR2 FYEKMQ (reference sequence). CDR3 length: 16 residues. V lost 2 bases to trimming and J lost 5 bases; unmatched junction nucleotides: 8.

The chain joins TRBV5-8 to TRBJ2-3; 10 bases map to TRBD2. V lost 1 base, J lost 0 bases, and 8 bases stayed unmatched. The CDR3 length is 18 residues. The germline gives CDR1 SGHTS, CDR2 YDEGEE. The CDR3, as DNA: TGTGCCAGCAGCTTGAGGATAGCGGGAGGACCAAGCACAGATACGCAGTATTTT. Translated, it gives CASSLRIAGGPSTDTQYF.